The source of this TCR beta chain is a study of identical twins. Study results and limitations: Twin sharing of out-of-frame TCR alpha was underestimated by models in monozygotic pairs.

CDR3 length equals 12 residues. The germline CDR1 and CDR2 sequences are DFQATT and SNEGSKA (reference sequence). Trimming took 4 bases from V and 4 from J; bases not matched to a gene: 3. TCRdb re-called the 5' RACE reads with MiXCR, one entry per CDR3 protein. Among 600,000 to 800,000 distinct CDR3 sequences, approximately 22% were seen once, and the ten largest hold over 4%. This clonotype came up many times. No antigen is known for it. This sample also belongs to another study, concerning T cells expressing NK-cell markers. That source notes: HCMV seropositivity marked seven of the eight sequenced donors; one was seronegative. Four of the donors also had these clonotypes leading their CD3+CD56-NKG2C+ fraction.

The TCR was taken from a young woman in good health. This chain links TRBV20-1 with TRBJ2-5, with TRBD1 identical over 7 bases. The sample comprised PBMCs. The chain's CDR3 is CSAIPGGETQYF. For the CDR3, the DNA is TGCAGTGCTATACCAGGGGGAGAGACCCAGTACTTC.